This T cell receptor beta chain came from a study of CD8 T cells in Susac syndrome. Study background: Intravenous immunoglobulin alone or corticosteroids were being given to patients with Susac syndrome at blood draw, unless they were therapy-naive. Study observations and caveats: Clonal expansion was absent from the CD4+ T cell repertoires in Susac syndrome.

Remarks on this clonotype: Antigen specificity is unknown.

All included Susac syndrome patients satisfied recently defined diagnostic criteria for definite or probable disease. It was with random hexamers that roughly 0.5 to 1 ug RNA was reverse transcribed. TCRdb passed the immunoSEQ multiplex PCR reads through MiXCR, listing each CDR3 protein once. Altogether under 200,000 distinct CDR3 sequences are present, 94% being singletons, with the ten largest covering 0.12%. Sequencing was done on a sample of CD4+ T cells from PBMCs. The TCR comes from a human donor with Susac syndrome.

CDR3 in amino acids: CASSSTGMNQPQHF. CDR3 coding DNA: TGTGCCAGCAGCTCGACAGGGATGAATCAGCCCCAGCATTTT. The chain uses TRBV7-9 and TRBJ1-5, with 7 nucleotides matching TRBD1. V lost 4 bases and J lost 4; bases outside the gene matches: 4. CDR3 length: 14 residues. From germline, CDR1 is SEHNR and CDR2 FQNEAQ (reference sequence).